This T cell receptor (beta chain) was obtained from a study of blood T cells in healthy people across ages. This CDR3 has 16 residues. The trim removed 0 bases at V and 9 bases at J, leaving 10 bases unmatched. Germline V gene lookup returns CDR1 SGHDN and CDR2 FVKESK. Alongside a J-beta primer mix, a sample-barcoded 5' primer served in a second PCR lasting about 6 to 11 cycles. TCRdb called the 5' RACE reads again in MiXCR, with one record for every CDR3 protein. Among 1.5 million to 2 million distinct CDR3 sequences listed, 25% to 30% were seen once. This clonotype has a handful of counts. The chain combines TRBV14 with TRBJ2-1, with 8 bases identical to TRBD2. The sequence was obtained from a woman in her 30s in good health. The sequenced material came from blood. CDR3 residues: CASSQEAWRGVREQFF. The CDR3 DNA reads as TGTGCCAGCAGCCAAGAGGCGTGGCGGGGGGTACGTGAGCAGTTCTTC.